Presented here are 5 T cell receptor beta chains from one specimen sequenced in a study of regulatory T cells in long-lasting Graves disease (TCRdb year 2021). The label giving this sample's time point can be read as: persistent/refractory GD, antithyroid drugs over 5 years with positive TRAb. For both TCR sequencing and RNA sequencing, RNA was extracted from PBMCs in TRIzol. Libraries were prepared through multiplex PCR. Sequencing used an Illumina HiSeq 4000. CDR3 regions were amplified by Arm-PCR with iRepertoire HTBI primers to construct TCR beta libraries. TCRdb reprocessing: public reads trimmed at Q25 with fastp, clones called with MiXCR, in-frame beta chains kept. Identical CDR3 protein sequences are pooled into one entry, listed with their most common genes and DNA. Here the sample has about 290,000 distinct CDR3 sequences; 20% to 25% occur a single time. The top ten clones comprise more than 55% of the sample.

The sequences come from peripheral blood mononuclear cells (PBMCs), collected when the disease was refractory, from a patient treated with antithyroid drugs. Every receptor here comes from a female donor with Graves disease.

This clonotype was counted only a few times. The V gene is TRBV19, the J gene TRBJ2-5; unclear D gene. Trimming removed 10 bases at V and 1 base at J, with 10 bases between. The CDR3 is 12 amino acids. In germline, CDR1 is LNHDA, CDR2 SQIVND (reference sequence). The CDR3 region is CATGRAQETQYF. The CDR3 bases are TGTGCCACCGGAAGGGCCCAAGAGACCCAGTACTTC.

This clonotype was observed many times. J is TRBJ2-7 and V is TRBV28, with TRBD2 matching 8 bases. V trimming: 3 bases; J trimming: 0 bases; junction bases outside the gene matches: 13. From germline, CDR1 is MDHEN and CDR2 SYDVKM. This CDR3 has 18 residues. The CDR3 loop reads CASSLSSRGVPLSYEQYF. CDR3 nucleotide sequence: TGTGCCAGCAGTTTGTCATCGCGGGGGGTGCCCCTCTCCTACGAGCAGTACTTC.

This clonotype was seen many times. The rearrangement links TRBV28 to TRBJ1-2; D might be TRBD1 (6 bases). CDR1 and CDR2 (germline): MDHEN, SYDVKM. V lost 6 bases to trimming and J lost 7 bases, with 18 bases between them. The CDR3 consists of 14 residues. CDR3 in amino acids: CASSFSSKGGGYTF. CDR3 DNA: TGTGCCAGCAGCTTTTCCTCGAAGGGGGGTGGCTACACCTTC.

The chain combines TRBV19 with TRBJ2-5, with D maybe TRBD2 (5 bases). Germline V gives CDR1 LNHDA, CDR2 SQIVND (reference sequence). This CDR3 region has 15 residues. Trimming pared 1 base from V and 5 bases from J, leaving 14 bases between. CDR3 sequence (DNA): TGTGCCAGTAGTATAGGGCAAAAGGGAGCCGAGACCCAGTACTTC. Translation: CASSIGQKGAETQYF.

The V gene is TRBV14, the J gene TRBJ2-7, with TRBD1 as a possible D gene (5 bases). Germline loops: CDR1 SGHDN, CDR2 FVKESK. With 10 bases removed from V and 3 bases from J, the gap between germline ends came to 19 bases. This CDR3 contains 14 residues. The DNA for the CDR3 is TGTGCCATCAGAAGGAGACAGCCGTACTACGAGCAGTACTTC. Translating it yields CAIRRRQPYYEQYF.